The following is a TCR beta chain sequence with its context. No antigen is known for it. This entry is derived from a study of Ad26.COV2.S vaccination and SARS-CoV-2 variants. Assay: immunoSEQ multiplex PCR; the TCRdb copy retains only in-frame clones and omits some. The table has around 500,000 clones, about nine tenths seen once. Broader study findings: It is possible that the TCR breadth and depth analyses underestimated the total T cell responses.

Treatment given: roughly 19 received Ad26.COV2.S at low or high dose, single or two shots; roughly 5 received placebo; per-sample allocation not given. Following the first vaccine or placebo injection, samples were taken on day 63. It was an adult aged 18-55 years in Boston who was the donor. V gave up 2 bases and J gave up 0 bases, with 7 bases separating them. This CDR3 comprises 13 residues. Germline V gene sequence: CDR1 GTSNPN, CDR2 SVGIG (reference sequence). The source was peripheral blood, collected in a trial of Ad26.COV2.S vaccine versus placebo. This rearrangement joins TRBV30 to TRBJ2-5; D is ambiguous. This receptor was taken from a person between 18 and 60 years old who received the Ad26.COV2.S COVID-19 vaccine or a placebo. The DNA of the CDR3 is TGTGCCTGGAGTTTTAACCACCAAGAGACCCAGTACTTC. Encoded protein: CAWSFNHQETQYF.